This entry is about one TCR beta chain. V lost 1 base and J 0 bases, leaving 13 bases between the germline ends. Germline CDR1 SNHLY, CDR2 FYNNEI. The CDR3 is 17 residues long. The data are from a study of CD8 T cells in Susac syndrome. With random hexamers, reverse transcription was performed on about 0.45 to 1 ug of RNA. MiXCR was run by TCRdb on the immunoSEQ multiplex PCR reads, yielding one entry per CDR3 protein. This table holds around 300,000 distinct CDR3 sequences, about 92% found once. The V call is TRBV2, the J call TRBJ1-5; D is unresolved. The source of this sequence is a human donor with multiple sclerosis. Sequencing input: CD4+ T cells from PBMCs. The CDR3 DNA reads TGTGCCAGCAGTGAAGGCCGAACGGGCCATAGCAATCAGCCCCAGCATTTT. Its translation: CASSEGRTGHSNQPQHF.